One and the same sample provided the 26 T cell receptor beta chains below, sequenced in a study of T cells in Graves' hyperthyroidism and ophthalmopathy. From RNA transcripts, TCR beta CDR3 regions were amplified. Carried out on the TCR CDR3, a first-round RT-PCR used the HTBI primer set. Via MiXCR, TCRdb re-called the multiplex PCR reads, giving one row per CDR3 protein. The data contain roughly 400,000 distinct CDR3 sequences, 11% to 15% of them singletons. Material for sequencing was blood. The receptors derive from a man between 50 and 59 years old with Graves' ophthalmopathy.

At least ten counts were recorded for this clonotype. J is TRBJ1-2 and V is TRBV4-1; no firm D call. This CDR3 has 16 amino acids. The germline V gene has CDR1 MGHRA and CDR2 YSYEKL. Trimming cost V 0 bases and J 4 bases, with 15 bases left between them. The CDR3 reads CASSQDLLAQGYGYTF. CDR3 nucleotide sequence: TGCGCCAGCAGCCAAGATCTTTTGGCGCAAGGCTATGGCTACACCTTC.

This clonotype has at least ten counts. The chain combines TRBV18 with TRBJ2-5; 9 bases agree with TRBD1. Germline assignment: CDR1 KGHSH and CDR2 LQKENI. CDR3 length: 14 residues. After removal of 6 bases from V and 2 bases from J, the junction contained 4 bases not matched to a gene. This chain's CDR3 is CASSTGGKQETQYF. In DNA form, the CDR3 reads TGTGCCAGCTCGACAGGGGGGAAGCAAGAGACCCAGTACTTC.

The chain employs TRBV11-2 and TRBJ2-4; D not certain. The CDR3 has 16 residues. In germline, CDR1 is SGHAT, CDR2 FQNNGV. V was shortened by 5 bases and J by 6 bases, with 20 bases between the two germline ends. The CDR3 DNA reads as TGTGCCAGCAGCGTTGGAGAGGCCCCTGTCGGAAACATTCAGTACTTC. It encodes CASSVGEAPVGNIQYF.

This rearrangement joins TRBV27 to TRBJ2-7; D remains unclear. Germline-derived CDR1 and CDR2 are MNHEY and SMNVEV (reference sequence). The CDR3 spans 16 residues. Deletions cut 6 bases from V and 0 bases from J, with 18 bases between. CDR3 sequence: CASRPLSERPSYEQYF. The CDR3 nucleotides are TGTGCCAGCAGACCCCTAAGTGAGCGTCCCTCCTACGAGCAGTACTTC.

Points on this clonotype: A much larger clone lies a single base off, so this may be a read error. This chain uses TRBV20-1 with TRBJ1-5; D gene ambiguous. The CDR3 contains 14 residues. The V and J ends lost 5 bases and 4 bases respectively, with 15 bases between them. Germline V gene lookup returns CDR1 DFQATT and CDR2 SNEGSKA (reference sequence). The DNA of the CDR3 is TGCAGTGCTCGTTTTTCAGGACCAAATCAGCCCCAGCATTTT. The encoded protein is CSARFSGPNQPQHF.

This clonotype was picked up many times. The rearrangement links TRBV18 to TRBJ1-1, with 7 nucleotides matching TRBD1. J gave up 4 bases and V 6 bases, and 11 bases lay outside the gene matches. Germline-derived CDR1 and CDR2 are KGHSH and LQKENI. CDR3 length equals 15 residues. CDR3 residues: CASSLRQGVATEAFF. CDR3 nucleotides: TGTGCCAGCTCCCTACGCCAGGGGGTGGCCACTGAAGCTTTCTTT.

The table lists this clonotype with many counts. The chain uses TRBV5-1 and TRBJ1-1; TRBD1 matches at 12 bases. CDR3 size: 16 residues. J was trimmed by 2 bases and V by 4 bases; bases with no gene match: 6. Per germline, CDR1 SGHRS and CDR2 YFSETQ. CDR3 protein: CASSGGTGGLNTEAFF. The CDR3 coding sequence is TGCGCCAGCAGCGGAGGGACAGGGGGCCTTAACACTGAAGCTTTCTTT.

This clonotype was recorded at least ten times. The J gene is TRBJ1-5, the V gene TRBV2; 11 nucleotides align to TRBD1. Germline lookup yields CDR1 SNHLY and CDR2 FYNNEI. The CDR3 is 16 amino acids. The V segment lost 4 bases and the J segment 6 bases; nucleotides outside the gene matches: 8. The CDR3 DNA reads TGTGCCAGCAGTGTGAGGACAGGGGGCGTGGGTCAGCCCCAGCATTTT. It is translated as CASSVRTGGVGQPQHF.

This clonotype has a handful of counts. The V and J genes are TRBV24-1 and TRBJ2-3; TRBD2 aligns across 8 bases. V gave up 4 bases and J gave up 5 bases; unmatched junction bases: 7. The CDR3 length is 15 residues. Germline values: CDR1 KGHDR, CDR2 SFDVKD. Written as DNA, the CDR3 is TGTGCCACCAGTGACGCGGGGGGAGGGCTAGATACGCAGTATTTT. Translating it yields CATSDAGGGLDTQYF.

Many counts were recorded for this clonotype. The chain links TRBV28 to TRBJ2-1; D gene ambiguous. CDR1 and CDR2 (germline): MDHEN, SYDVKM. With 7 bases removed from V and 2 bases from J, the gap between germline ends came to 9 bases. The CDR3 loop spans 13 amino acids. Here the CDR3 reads CASMTETYNEQFF. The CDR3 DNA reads TGTGCCAGCATGACGGAGACCTACAATGAGCAGTTCTTC. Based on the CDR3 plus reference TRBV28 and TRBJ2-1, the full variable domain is DVKVTQSSRYLVKRTGEKVFLECVQDMDHENMFWYRQDPGLGLRLIYFSYDVKMKEKGDIPEGYSVSREKKERFSLILESASTNQTSMYLCASMTETYNEQFFGPGTRLTVL.

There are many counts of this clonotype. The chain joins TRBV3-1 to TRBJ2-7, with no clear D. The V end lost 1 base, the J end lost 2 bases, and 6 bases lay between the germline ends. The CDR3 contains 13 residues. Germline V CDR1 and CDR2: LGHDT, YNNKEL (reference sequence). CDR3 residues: CASSQVNTYEQYF. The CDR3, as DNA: TGTGCCAGCAGCCAAGTAAACACCTACGAGCAGTACTTC.

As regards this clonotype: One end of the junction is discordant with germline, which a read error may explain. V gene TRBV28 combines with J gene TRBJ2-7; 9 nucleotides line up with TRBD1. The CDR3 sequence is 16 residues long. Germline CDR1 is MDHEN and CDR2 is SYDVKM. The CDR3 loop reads CASSLPLDRGSYGQYF. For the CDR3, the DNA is TGTGCCAGCAGTTTACCCCTGGACAGGGGCTCCTACGGGCAGTACTTC.

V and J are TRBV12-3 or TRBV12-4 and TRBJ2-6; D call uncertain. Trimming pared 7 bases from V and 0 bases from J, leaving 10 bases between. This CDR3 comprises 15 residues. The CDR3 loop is CASNMPLSGANVLTF. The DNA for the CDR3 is TGTGCCAGCAATATGCCACTCTCTGGGGCCAACGTCCTGACTTTC.

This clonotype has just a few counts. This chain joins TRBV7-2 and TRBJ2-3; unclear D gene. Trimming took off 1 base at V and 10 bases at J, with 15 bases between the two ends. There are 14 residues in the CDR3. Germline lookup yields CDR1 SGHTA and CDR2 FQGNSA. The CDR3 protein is CASSLVPALGAQYF. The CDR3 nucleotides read TGTGCCAGCAGCTTAGTTCCTGCCCTTGGGGCGCAGTATTTT.

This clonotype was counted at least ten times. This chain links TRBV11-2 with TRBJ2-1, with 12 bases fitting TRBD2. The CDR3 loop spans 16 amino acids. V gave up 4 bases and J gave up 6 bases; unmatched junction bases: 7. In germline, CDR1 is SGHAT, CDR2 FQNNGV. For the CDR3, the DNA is TGTGCCAGCAGCTCTTCTAGCGGGAGGGCCCTCAATGAGCAGTTCTTC. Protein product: CASSSSSGRALNEQFF.

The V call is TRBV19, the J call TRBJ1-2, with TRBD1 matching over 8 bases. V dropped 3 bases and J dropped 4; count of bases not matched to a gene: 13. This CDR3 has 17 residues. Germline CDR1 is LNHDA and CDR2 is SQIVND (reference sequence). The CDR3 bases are TGTGCCAGTAGTATTTCCCTCGGACAGGGAGTTTTCTATGGCTACACCTTC. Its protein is CASSISLGQGVFYGYTF.

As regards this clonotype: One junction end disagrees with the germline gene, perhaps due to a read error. The CDR3 nucleotides read TGTGCCAGCACCTTGACTAGCGGCGCCTACAATGAGCAGTTCTTC. It codes for CASTLTSGAYNEQFF. V gene TRBV5-4 combines with J gene TRBJ2-1; the match to TRBD2 covers 9 bases. Germline loops: CDR1 SGHNT, CDR2 YYREEE (reference sequence). The CDR3 totals 15 residues. The full variable domain, its missing parts supplied by reference TRBV5-4 and TRBJ2-1, is ETGVTQSPTHLIKTRGQQVTLRCSSQSGHNTVSWYQQALGQGPQFIFQYYREEENGRGNFPPRFSGLQFPNYSSELNVNALELDDSALYLCASTLTSGAYNEQFFGPGTRLTVL.

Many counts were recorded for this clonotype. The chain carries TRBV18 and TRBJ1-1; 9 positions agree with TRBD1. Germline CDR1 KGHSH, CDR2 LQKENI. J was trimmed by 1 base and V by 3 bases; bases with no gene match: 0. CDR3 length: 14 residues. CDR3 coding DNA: TGTGCCAGCTCACCGACAGGGGGGAACACTGAAGCTTTCTTT. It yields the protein CASSPTGGNTEAFF.

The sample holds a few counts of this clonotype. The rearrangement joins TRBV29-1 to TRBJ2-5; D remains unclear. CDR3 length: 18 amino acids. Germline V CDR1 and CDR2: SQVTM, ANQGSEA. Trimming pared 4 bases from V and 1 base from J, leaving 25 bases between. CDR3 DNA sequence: TGCAGCGTTGCCGGACCGGGCCCCTCTACGGCGGTCCAAGAGACCCAGTACTTC. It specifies CSVAGPGPSTAVQETQYF.

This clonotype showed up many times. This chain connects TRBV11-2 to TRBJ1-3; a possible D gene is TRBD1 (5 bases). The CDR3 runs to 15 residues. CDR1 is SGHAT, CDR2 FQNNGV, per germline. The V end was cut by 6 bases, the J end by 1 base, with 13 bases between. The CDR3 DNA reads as TGTGCCAGCAGGCCCAGGGAACTTTCTGGAAACACCATATATTTT. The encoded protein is CASRPRELSGNTIYF.

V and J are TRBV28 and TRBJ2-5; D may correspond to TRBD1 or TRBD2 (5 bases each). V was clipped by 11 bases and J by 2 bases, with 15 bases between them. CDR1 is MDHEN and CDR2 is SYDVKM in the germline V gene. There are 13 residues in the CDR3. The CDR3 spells CALGSWGQETQYF. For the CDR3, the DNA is TGTGCCCTGGGCAGTTGGGGGCAAGAGACCCAGTACTTC.

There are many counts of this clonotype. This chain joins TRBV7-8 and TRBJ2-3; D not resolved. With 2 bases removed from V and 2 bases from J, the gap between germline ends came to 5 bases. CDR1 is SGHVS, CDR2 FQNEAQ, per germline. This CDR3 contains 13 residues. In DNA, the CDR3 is TGTGCCAGCAGCTTATCCCACACAGATACGCAGTATTTT. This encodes CASSLSHTDTQYF.

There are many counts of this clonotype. CDR3 amino acids: CASSLGREGPADTQYF. The CDR3 DNA reads as TGTGCCAGCAGCTTAGGACGGGAGGGCCCCGCAGATACGCAGTATTTT. The rearrangement links TRBV11-3 to TRBJ2-3; 8 positions agree with TRBD2. With V trimmed by 1 base and J by 4 bases, 7 bases remained unmatched. Germline CDR1 reads SGHNT; CDR2 reads YENEEA. The CDR3 sequence is 16 residues long.

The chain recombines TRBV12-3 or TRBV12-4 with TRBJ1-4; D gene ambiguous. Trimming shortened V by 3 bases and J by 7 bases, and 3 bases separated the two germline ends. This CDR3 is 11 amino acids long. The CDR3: CASSFSEKLFF. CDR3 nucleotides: TGTGCCAGCAGTTTTAGTGAAAAACTGTTTTTT.

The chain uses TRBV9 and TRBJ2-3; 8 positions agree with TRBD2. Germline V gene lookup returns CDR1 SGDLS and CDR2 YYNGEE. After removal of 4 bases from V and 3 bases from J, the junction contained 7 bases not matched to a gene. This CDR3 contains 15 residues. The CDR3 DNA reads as TGTGCCAGCAGCAAATTAAGCGGGAGTACAGATACGCAGTATTTT. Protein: CASSKLSGSTDTQYF.

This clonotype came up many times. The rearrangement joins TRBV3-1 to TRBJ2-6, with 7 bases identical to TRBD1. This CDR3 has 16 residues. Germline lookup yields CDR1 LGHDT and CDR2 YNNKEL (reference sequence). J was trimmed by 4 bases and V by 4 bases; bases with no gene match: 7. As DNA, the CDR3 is TGTGCCAGCAGCCCCCGGACAGGTGGCGGGGCCAACGTCCTGACTTTC. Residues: CASSPRTGGGANVLTF.